The 14 T cell receptor beta chains in this list originate from one sample, sequenced in a study of cytomegalovirus exposure and HLA in healthy donors. The method was immunoSEQ multiplex PCR; TCRdb's version includes in-frame clones alone and lacks a portion of them. The sample carries under 200,000 clones, roughly 86% recorded once. The specimen was PBMCs. The receptors were sampled from a man aged 18-30 years in good health and CMV-seropositive.

Here the CDR3 reads CASSVNQGNEQFF. In DNA form, the CDR3 reads TGTGCCAGCAGTGTAAACCAGGGAAATGAGCAGTTCTTC. This chain links TRBV6-5 with TRBJ2-1, with D tentatively TRBD1 (5 bases). The CDR3 runs to 13 residues. Trimming cost V 5 bases and J 7 bases, with 12 bases left between them. Germline V gene sequence: CDR1 MNHEY, CDR2 SVGAGI.

This sequence joins TRBV28 and TRBJ1-2; TRBD1 matches at 8 bases. The CDR3 is 16 amino acids. The junction had 14 bases not matched to a gene; V was cut back by 3 bases and J by 8 bases. Per the germline V gene, CDR1 is MDHEN and CDR2 is SYDVKM. The CDR3 spells CASSLTGVIPGKGYTF. The CDR3 DNA sequence: TGTGCCAGCAGTTTGACAGGGGTAATTCCTGGAAAGGGCTACACCTTC.

The V call is TRBV10-1, the J call TRBJ2-2; D unresolved. In germline, CDR1 is WNHNN, CDR2 SYGVQD (reference sequence). The CDR3 runs 13 residues. V was cut by 6 bases and J by 4 bases, with 9 bases left in between. The CDR3 bases are TGCGCCAGCAGCCAGGTTGGCACCGGGGAGCTGTTTTTT. It is translated as CASSQVGTGELFF.

This clone was recorded only once. The chain carries TRBV5-1 and TRBJ1-1; 7 bases match TRBD1. CDR1 is SGHRS and CDR2 is YFSETQ in the germline V gene. J gave up 2 bases and V 8 bases, and 9 bases lay outside the gene matches. CDR3 length: 14 residues. DNA for the CDR3: TGCGCCAGTGCTAAAAGACAGGGCAACACTGAAGCTTTCTTT. The encoded protein is CASAKRQGNTEAFF. The full variable domain, rest sourced from reference TRBV5-1 and TRBJ1-1, is KAGVTQTPRYLIKTRGQQVTLSCSPISGHRSVSWYQQTPGQGLQFLFEYFSETQRNKGNFPGRFSGRQFSNSRSEMNVSTLELGDSALYLCASAKRQGNTEAFFGQGTRLTVV.

This clone appeared many times. The V gene is TRBV18, the J gene TRBJ1-5; maybe TRBD1 (6 bases). The CDR3 is 16 amino acids. V lost 2 bases, J lost 0 bases, and 11 bases lay in between. CDR1 and CDR2 (germline): KGHSH, LQKENI. CDR3 region: CASSPSTGYSNQPQHF. The CDR3 bases are TGTGCCAGCTCACCATCGACAGGATATAGCAATCAGCCCCAGCATTTT.

The CDR3 loop is CASSFVETGISGANVLTF. CDR3 bases: TGTGCCAGCAGTTTCGTAGAGACAGGGATCTCTGGGGCCAACGTCCTGACTTTC. The rearrangement links TRBV28 to TRBJ2-6; 7 bases line up with TRBD1. From germline, CDR1 is MDHEN and CDR2 SYDVKM. V shed 3 bases and J 0 bases; nucleotides not matched to a gene: 8. The CDR3 is 18 amino acids.

This sequence joins TRBV7-2 and TRBJ2-2; 10 bases agree with TRBD2. Germline-derived CDR1 and CDR2 are SGHTA and FQGNSA. The CDR3 sequence is 18 residues long. The V and J ends lost 9 bases and 0 bases, in that order; junction bases with no gene match: 13. The CDR3: CASLIWASGSPNTGELFF. CDR3 in DNA: TGTGCCAGTCTCATATGGGCTAGCGGGAGTCCGAACACCGGGGAGCTGTTTTTT.

The chain couples TRBV27 to TRBJ1-1; D possibly corresponds to TRBD1 (5 bases). This CDR3 is 12 amino acids long. The V gene's germline CDR1 is MNHEY and CDR2 SMNVEV (reference sequence). V shed 5 bases and J shed 9 bases, with 13 bases lying between them. CDR3 amino acids: CASSPAGRKAFF. CDR3 sequence (DNA): TGTGCCAGCAGTCCAGCGGGGCGCAAAGCTTTCTTT.

The genes are TRBV7-2 and TRBJ1-1; 12 bases fit TRBD1. Germline V lookup: CDR1 SGHTA, CDR2 FQGNSA. This CDR3 is built from 18 residues. V trimming: 0 bases; J trimming: 3 bases; junction bases outside the gene matches: 8. This CDR3 reads CASSLARDRGRVDTEAFF. For the CDR3, the DNA is TGTGCCAGCAGCTTAGCGCGGGACAGGGGGCGCGTCGACACTGAAGCTTTCTTT.

V and J are TRBV2 and TRBJ1-2; weak D call: TRBD1 (6 bases). The CDR3 contains 14 residues. The V end lost 9 bases, the J end lost 2 bases, and 16 bases lay between the germline ends. Germline assignment: CDR1 SNHLY and CDR2 FYNNEI. The CDR3 spells CASGLRTDNYGYTF. The CDR3 DNA follows: TGTGCCAGTGGGCTGAGGACAGACAACTATGGCTACACCTTC.

This sequence joins TRBV6-6 and TRBJ2-7; D remains unclear. The CDR3 contains 12 residues. Germline V gene lookup returns CDR1 MNHNY and CDR2 SVGAGI (reference sequence). Trimming pared 5 bases from V and 7 bases from J, leaving 12 bases between. The CDR3 DNA follows: TGTGCCAGCAGTGAGTCCCGCGGTGAGCAGTACTTC. The encoded protein is CASSESRGEQYF.

This chain uses TRBV6-1 with TRBJ1-1, with D unclear. From germline, CDR1 is MNHNS and CDR2 SASEGT. This CDR3 contains 14 residues. V lost 7 bases and J lost 1, with 13 bases in between. The CDR3 protein is CASTEPLANTEAFF. The DNA for the CDR3 is TGTGCCAGCACCGAACCGCTAGCGAACACTGAAGCTTTCTTT.

J is TRBJ2-5 and V is TRBV19; D unresolved. Deletions cut 4 bases from V and 4 bases from J, with 4 bases between. The CDR3 spans 11 residues. Germline CDR1 LNHDA, CDR2 SQIVND (reference sequence). The CDR3 protein is CASSTRETQYF. The CDR3 bases are TGTGCCAGTAGTACCAGAGAGACCCAGTACTTC.

The V call is TRBV6-1, the J call TRBJ1-3; no clear D. CDR3 length: 15 amino acids. In germline, CDR1 is MNHNS, CDR2 SASEGT. Trimming stripped 7 bases from V and 0 bases from J, with 13 bases between. In nucleotides, the CDR3 is TGTGCCAGCATCGCGACTCCCTCCTCTGGAAACACCATATATTTT. It specifies CASIATPSSGNTIYF.